The 25 T cell receptor beta chains given below trace back to one sample, sequenced in a study of blood T cell repertoires in COVID-19. Clones were read by immunoSEQ multiplex PCR, and TCRdb kept only the in-frame ones, dropping some. The table has a few hundred thousand clones, about 88% seen once. What was sequenced was peripheral blood. Every receptor here comes from a man between 35 and 55 years old with acute or convalescent COVID-19.

The chain carries TRBV28 and TRBJ2-5; a possible D gene is TRBD2 (6 bases). Deletions cut 4 bases from V and 4 bases from J, with 16 bases between. CDR1 and CDR2 from the germline V gene are MDHEN and SYDVKM. This CDR3 contains 15 residues. The CDR3 here is CASSSQLQGGETQYF. The CDR3 nucleotides read TGTGCCAGCAGTTCCCAACTCCAGGGAGGAGAGACCCAGTACTTC.

Only one count was recorded for this clone. Here the CDR3 reads CATSRGDGGAPDTQYF. CDR3 DNA: TGTGCCACCAGCAGAGGGGACGGGGGGGCTCCAGATACGCAGTATTTT. The rearrangement joins TRBV15 to TRBJ2-3; 8 bases match TRBD2. The CDR3 totals 16 residues. V lost 1 base and J lost 4; bases outside the gene matches: 7. Germline-derived CDR1 and CDR2 are LNHNV and YYDKDF (reference sequence).

The chain combines TRBV5-1 with TRBJ1-1, with unresolved D. The CDR3 consists of 15 residues. Trimming removed 4 bases from V and 4 bases from J, with 17 bases in between. Germline CDR1 reads SGHRS; CDR2 reads YFSETQ. The CDR3 DNA reads as TGCGCCAGCAGCCCCTACGTGATCCCCGGCACTGAAGCTTTCTTT. It codes for CASSPYVIPGTEAFF.

This chain joins TRBV7-3 and TRBJ1-1; D may be TRBD1 (5 bases). The CDR3 is 13 residues long. The V end lost 2 bases, the J end lost 2 bases, and 6 bases lay between the germline ends. The germline CDR1 and CDR2 sequences are SGHTA and FQGTGA. CDR3 residues: CASSLWGNTEAFF. In nucleotides, the CDR3 is TGTGCCAGCAGCTTATGGGGCAACACTGAAGCTTTCTTT. The entire variable domain, with the rest obtained from reference TRBV7-3 and TRBJ1-1, is as follows: GAGVSQTPSNKVTEKGKYVELRCDPISGHTALYWYRQSLGQGPEFLIYFQGTGAADDSGLPNDRFFAVRPEGSVSTLKIQRTERGDSAVYLCASSLWGNTEAFFGQGTRLTVV.

This chain links TRBV6-1 with TRBJ2-5, with 15 positions matching TRBD2. Germline loops: CDR1 MNHNS, CDR2 SASEGT. The CDR3 length is 18 residues. J lost 5 bases, V lost 4 bases, and 11 bases had no gene match. This chain's CDR3 is CASSAAWTSGGARETQYF. The CDR3 DNA follows: TGTGCCAGCAGTGCAGCATGGACTAGCGGGGGGGCCCGGGAGACCCAGTACTTC.

The gene calls are TRBV18 and TRBJ1-2, with a weak D call TRBD1 (6 bases). The CDR3 has 14 residues. Germline V gene lookup returns CDR1 KGHSH and CDR2 LQKENI. The V end lost 8 bases, the J end lost 2 bases, and 15 bases lay between the germline ends. CDR3 bases: TGTGCCAGCCTCCCGGGGCAGGGGAACTATGGCTACACCTTC. Translating it yields CASLPGQGNYGYTF.

This chain links TRBV19 with TRBJ1-4; 7 bases are a match to TRBD1. The germline CDR1 and CDR2 sequences are LNHDA and SQIVND (reference sequence). J lost 8 bases, V lost 4 bases, and 4 bases had no gene match. This CDR3 has 13 residues. CDR3 nucleotide sequence: TGTGCCAGTAGTACCGACAGGGCCGAAAAACTGTTTTTT. It is translated as CASSTDRAEKLFF. The variable domain in full, with the rest retrieved from reference TRBV19 and TRBJ1-4, is DGGITQSPKYLFRKEGQNVTLSCEQNLNHDAMYWYRQDPGQGLRLIYYSQIVNDFQKGDIAEGYSVSREKKESFPLTVTSAQKNPTAFYLCASSTDRAEKLFFGSGTQLSVL.

V is TRBV30 and J is TRBJ1-5; 9 bases line up with TRBD1. V dropped 6 bases and J dropped 2; count of bases not matched to a gene: 14. The CDR3 totals 17 residues. Germline V gene data show CDR1 as GTSNPN and CDR2 as SVGIG (reference sequence). The CDR3 DNA is TGTGCCTGTCTCGACAGGGGGACCCCTCACGGCAATCAGCCCCAGCATTTT. Translation: CACLDRGTPHGNQPQHF. The variable domain in full, completed from reference TRBV30 and TRBJ1-5, reads SQTIHQWPATLVQPVGSPLSLECTVEGTSNPNLYWYRQAAGRGLQLLFYSVGIGQISSEVPQNLSASRPQDRQFILSSKKLLLSDSGFYLCACLDRGTPHGNQPQHFGDGTRLSIL.

The chain combines TRBV19 with TRBJ1-3; a weak D match, TRBD1 (5 bases). Germline loops: CDR1 LNHDA, CDR2 SQIVND (reference sequence). The CDR3 has 16 residues. The ends were cut back, 5 bases at V and 0 bases at J, with 14 bases in the middle. The CDR3 spells CASSSAGLRSGNTIYF. Here the CDR3 DNA reads TGTGCCAGTAGTTCCGCGGGACTGCGCTCTGGAAACACCATATATTTT.

V is TRBV5-6 and J is TRBJ2-2; D is perhaps TRBD1 (6 bases). The germline V and J ends were trimmed by 3 bases and 5 bases, with 14 bases remaining between them. The CDR3 sequence is 15 residues long. The germline gives CDR1 SGHDT, CDR2 YYEEEE. The CDR3 reads CASSWNTGKTGELFF. CDR3 in DNA: TGTGCCAGCAGCTGGAATACAGGGAAAACCGGGGAGCTGTTTTTT. Full variable domain (missing parts from reference TRBV5-6 and TRBJ2-2): DAGVTQSPTHLIKTRGQQVTLRCSPKSGHDTVSWYQQALGQGPQFIFQYYEEEERQRGNFPDRFSGHQFPNYSSELNVNALLLGDSALYLCASSWNTGKTGELFFGEGSRLTVL.

CDR3: CASTEAPNSPLHF. For the CDR3, the DNA is TGTGCCAGCACCGAGGCGCCTAATTCACCCCTCCACTTT. The chain couples TRBV12-3 or TRBV12-4 to TRBJ1-6; no reliable D call. CDR3 length: 13 residues. The V end was cut by 7 bases, the J end by 6 bases, with 10 bases between.

The rearrangement joins TRBV20-1 to TRBJ1-1; D is perhaps TRBD1 (5 bases). Trimming cost V 5 bases and J 5 bases, with 9 bases left between them. CDR3 size: 11 residues. Germline V CDR1 and CDR2: DFQATT, SNEGSKA (reference sequence). CDR3 in amino acids: CSAPGKTEAFF. The DNA for the CDR3 is TGCAGTGCTCCAGGGAAAACTGAAGCTTTCTTT.

This chain connects TRBV10-3 to TRBJ1-1; 10 bases are shared with TRBD1. Trimming at V came to 7 bases and at J to 5 bases, leaving 7 bases not matched to a gene. The CDR3 contains 14 residues. Germline CDR1 and CDR2: ENHRY and SYGVKD. The CDR3 reads CAITKTGGETEAFF. Written as DNA, the CDR3 is TGTGCCATCACCAAGACAGGGGGCGAGACTGAAGCTTTCTTT.

This clone came up once. The V gene is TRBV19, the J gene TRBJ1-2, with a possible D match to TRBD1 (6 bases). Germline V CDR1 and CDR2: LNHDA, SQIVND (reference sequence). Trimming removed 7 bases from V and 4 bases from J, with 13 bases in between. This CDR3 is 13 amino acids long. The chain's CDR3 is CASNQGKGYGYTF. For the CDR3, the DNA is TGTGCCAGTAATCAGGGGAAAGGCTATGGCTACACCTTC. Combining the CDR3 with reference TRBV19 and TRBJ1-2 gives the whole variable domain DGGITQSPKYLFRKEGQNVTLSCEQNLNHDAMYWYRQDPGQGLRLIYYSQIVNDFQKGDIAEGYSVSREKKESFPLTVTSAQKNPTAFYLCASNQGKGYGYTFGSGTRLTVV.

The CDR3 reads CSASIEGWDYGYTF. In DNA, the CDR3 is TGCAGTGCTAGTATCGAGGGATGGGACTATGGCTACACCTTC. The rearrangement uses TRBV20-1 and TRBJ1-2, with D hard to call. This CDR3 comprises 14 residues. Germline-derived CDR1 and CDR2 are DFQATT and SNEGSKA (reference sequence). V dropped 3 bases and J dropped 3 bases, with 14 bases sitting between them.

This chain connects TRBV19 to TRBJ2-2; D gene uncertain. Germline values: CDR1 LNHDA, CDR2 SQIVND (reference sequence). This CDR3 spans 14 amino acids. The V end was cut by 5 bases, the J end by 1 base, with 8 bases between. The CDR3 sequence: CASSLSGNTGELFF. The DNA for the CDR3 is TGTGCCAGTAGTTTGTCAGGGAACACCGGGGAGCTGTTTTTT.

The gene calls are TRBV7-2 and TRBJ2-1; 7 nucleotides agree with TRBD2. The ends lost 4 bases at V and 3 bases at J; junction bases unmatched: 18. Germline assignment: CDR1 SGHTA and CDR2 FQGNSA. The length of the CDR3 is 19 residues. The CDR3 nucleotides are TGTGCCAGCAGCTCCCCCAACACCAAGAGGCTAGCGGACTACAATGAGCAGTTCTTC. Its protein is CASSSPNTKRLADYNEQFF.

The rearrangement uses TRBV19 and TRBJ1-5; 7 nucleotides line up with TRBD1. CDR1 is LNHDA and CDR2 is SQIVND in the germline V gene (reference sequence). The CDR3 extends over 15 amino acids. The V gene end was trimmed by 1 base and the J gene end by 4 bases; junction bases not matched to a gene: 4. The CDR3 spells CASSIGGTANQPQHF. Here the CDR3 DNA reads TGTGCCAGTAGTATAGGCGGGACAGCAAATCAGCCCCAGCATTTT. The complete variable domain, with remaining parts taken from reference TRBV19 and TRBJ1-5, reads DGGITQSPKYLFRKEGQNVTLSCEQNLNHDAMYWYRQDPGQGLRLIYYSQIVNDFQKGDIAEGYSVSREKKESFPLTVTSAQKNPTAFYLCASSIGGTANQPQHFGDGTRLSIL.

The chain combines TRBV19 with TRBJ1-4, with D uncertain. The V end was cut by 5 bases, the J end by 10 bases, with 17 bases between. The length of the CDR3 is 14 residues. CDR1 and CDR2 from the germline V gene are LNHDA and SQIVND (reference sequence). The CDR3 nucleotides are TGTGCCAGTAGTGACCAGAGCCCCGGCGGAAAACTGTTTTTT. This translates into CASSDQSPGGKLFF.

The chain carries TRBV5-4 and TRBJ2-2, with D possibly matching TRBD2 (7 bases). CDR3 length equals 13 residues. Trimming took off 10 bases at V and 3 bases at J, with 13 bases between the two ends. Germline V gene lookup returns CDR1 SGHNT and CDR2 YYREEE (reference sequence). This chain's CDR3 is CAGGGADTGELFF. The CDR3 DNA follows: TGTGCCGGAGGGGGGGCGGACACCGGGGAGCTGTTTTTT. Full variable domain (missing parts from reference TRBV5-4 and TRBJ2-2): ETGVTQSPTHLIKTRGQQVTLRCSSQSGHNTVSWYQQALGQGPQFIFQYYREEENGRGNFPPRFSGLQFPNYSSELNVNALELDDSALYLCAGGGADTGELFFGEGSRLTVL.

This sequence joins TRBV3-1 (or the pseudogene TRBV3-2) and TRBJ2-7; no clear D. Trimming cost V 1 base and J 2 bases, with 3 bases left between them. CDR3 length: 12 amino acids. Germline assignment: CDR1 LGHDT and CDR2 YNNKEL (reference sequence). CDR3 residues: CASSQGPYEQYF. CDR3 coding DNA: TGTGCCAGCAGCCAAGGGCCCTACGAGCAGTACTTC.

The chain uses TRBV19 and TRBJ2-2; 7 bases map to TRBD1. CDR1 is LNHDA and CDR2 is SQIVND in the germline V gene (reference sequence). The CDR3 consists of 14 residues. V shed 8 bases, J shed 0 bases, and the junction held 3 bases outside the gene matches. The CDR3 here is CASSTGTNTGELFF. The CDR3 region has the DNA TGTGCCAGTTCGACAGGGACGAACACCGGGGAGCTGTTTTTT.

The V and J genes are TRBV14 and TRBJ1-4; unclear D gene. Trimming took 2 bases from V and 5 from J, leaving 9 bases between them. The germline V gene encodes CDR1 SGHDN and CDR2 FVKESK. CDR3 length: 14 amino acids. DNA of the CDR3: TGTGCCAGCAGCCAAATCGAGGGCAATGAAAAACTGTTTTTT. Its translation: CASSQIEGNEKLFF.

The V and J genes are TRBV19 and TRBJ2-1; TRBD2 matches 11 bases. V trimming: 6 bases; J trimming: 0 bases; junction bases outside the gene matches: 10. The CDR3 extends over 18 amino acids. Germline V gene sequence: CDR1 LNHDA, CDR2 SQIVND (reference sequence). Here the CDR3 DNA reads TGTGCCAGTAGCCCTACTAGCGGGGGCCCCCTCTCCTACAATGAGCAGTTCTTC. The encoded protein is CASSPTSGGPLSYNEQFF.

The sample holds a few counts of this clone. The chain couples TRBV11-1 to TRBJ2-7; D is perhaps TRBD1 (6 bases). CDR1 SGHAT and CDR2 FQDESV come from the germline V gene (reference sequence). V shed 7 bases and J shed 5 bases, with 15 bases lying between them. The CDR3 sequence is 13 residues long. CDR3 sequence (DNA): TGTGCCAGCAAAGGACAGTGGGATGACGAGCAGTACTTC. Translated: CASKGQWDDEQYF.